This T cell receptor beta chain was retrieved from a study of blood T cell repertoires in COVID-19. Overall study context: The United States, Italy and Spain supplied acute and convalescent COVID-19 samples. PBMCs, B-cell-depleted T cells, or T cells were the source of the cDNA or gDNA that made up the material.

The protocol was immunoSEQ multiplex PCR, while the TCRdb copy is restricted to in-frame clones and leaves out a portion. The sample contains 250,000 to 300,000 clones, 70% to 90% of which appear only once. The specimen sequenced was peripheral blood. The clonotype comes from a woman aged 40 to 50 who had recovered from COVID-19.

CDR3 in DNA: TGCGCCAGCAGCCAAGATGGCAGGGTATTCGAGCAGTACTTC. Translating gives CASSQDGRVFEQYF. The rearrangement uses TRBV4-1 and TRBJ2-7; TRBD1 is a possible D gene (5 bases). The CDR3 spans 14 residues. Germline V gene lookup returns CDR1 MGHRA and CDR2 YSYEKL. V was trimmed by 0 bases and J by 6 bases, leaving 12 bases between them.